This T cell receptor (beta chain) was captured in a study of regulatory T cells in long-lasting Graves disease. Study-wide results and caveats: Persistent Graves' patients showed a TCR diversity that was lower than that of newly diagnosed ones. Study of thyroid tissue was not done, with only peripheral blood studied.

CDR3-region Arm-PCR and iRepertoire HTBI primers produced the TCR beta libraries. Each CDR3 protein gets one entry after TCRdb re-called the multiplex PCR reads with MiXCR. The sample comprises 390,000 or so distinct CDR3 sequences, roughly 25% of which are singletons, and approximately 30% rests with the top ten. As for time point: persistent/refractory GD, antithyroid drugs over 5 years with positive TRAb. The TCR library used RNA extracted from PBMCs. All patients originated from an endocrinology department located in Xi'an, China. This CDR3 region has 13 residues. V was trimmed by 5 bases and J by 6 bases, leaving 8 bases between them. The table lists this clonotype with many counts. The antigen is unknown.

This sequence originates from a middle-aged woman with Graves disease. This sequence joins TRBV12-3 or TRBV12-4 and TRBJ1-6; D unresolved. This specimen was peripheral blood mononuclear cells (PBMCs), taken when the disease was refractory, from a patient treated with antithyroid drugs. The CDR3 loop reads CASSALSNSPLHF. The CDR3 bases are TGTGCCAGCAGTGCCCTGAGTAATTCACCCCTCCACTTT.